Shown below are 27 T cell receptor beta chains from a single sample sequenced in a study of OX40 agonist ivuxolimab in advanced cancers. Some clones are missing from TCRdb's copy, which holds only in-frame ones; the method was immunoSEQ multiplex PCR. The repertoire has 95,000 to 150,000 clones, approximately 92% of them found once; the top ten carry around 0.15%. This material consisted of CD4+ or CD8+ T cells sorted from blood, taken in a trial of the OX40 agonist ivuxolimab. The receptors originated from an adult with an advanced solid tumor such as melanoma, head and neck, liver or kidney cancer.

The rearrangement uses TRBV6-1 and TRBJ2-2; tentative D call: TRBD1 (5 bases). Germline CDR1 is MNHNS and CDR2 is SASEGT. Trimming removed 6 bases from V and 7 bases from J, with 6 bases in between. The CDR3 has 11 residues. The CDR3 DNA reads TGTGCCAGCAGCCAGGGCGGGGAGCTGTTTTTT. This sequence encodes CASSQGGELFF.

A few counts support this clone. The chain has TRBV12-5 and TRBJ2-3, with no clear D. Trimming left V 2 bases short and J 3 bases short, with 0 bases between. CDR1 and CDR2 from the germline V gene are LGHNT and FRNRAP. The length of the CDR3 is 11 residues. CDR3: CASGLTDTQYF. The CDR3 DNA is TGTGCTAGTGGTTTGACAGATACGCAGTATTTT. Supplemented by reference TRBV12-5 and TRBJ2-3, the full variable domain reads DARVTQTPRHKVTEMGQEVTMRCQPILGHNTVFWYRQTMMQGLELLAYFRNRAPLDDSGMPKDRFSAEMPDATLATLKIQPSEPRDSAVYFCASGLTDTQYFGPGTRLTVL.

The V gene is TRBV28, the J gene TRBJ1-1; D gene uncertain. The CDR3 sequence is 17 residues long. The V end lost 2 bases, the J end lost 10 bases, and 26 bases lay between the germline ends. Germline V lookup: CDR1 MDHEN, CDR2 SYDVKM. CDR3 loop: CASSLRPPTESRAGAFF. Written as DNA, the CDR3 is TGTGCCAGCAGTTTAAGGCCGCCCACGGAATCCCGGGCCGGAGCTTTCTTT.

This clone was seen a single time. The chain combines TRBV30 with TRBJ1-5; D gene unclear. CDR1 GTSNPN and CDR2 SVGIG come from the germline V gene (reference sequence). This CDR3 is 14 amino acids long. V lost 4 bases, J lost 2 bases, and 12 bases lay in between. CDR3 sequence (DNA): TGTGCCTGGACGGGTGGGCTGGGCAATCAGCCCCAGCATTTT. It is translated as CAWTGGLGNQPQHF.

This clone was detected only once. CDR3 in DNA: TGCGCCAGCAGCCATACCTACTCAGACATTTTTGAAAAACTGTTTTTT. Translation: CASSHTYSDIFEKLFF. The chain uses TRBV4-3 and TRBJ1-4, with unresolved D. V shed 3 bases and J shed 7 bases, with 18 bases lying between them. This CDR3 comprises 16 residues. CDR1 and CDR2 (germline): LGHNA, YSLEER.

The chain has TRBV6-5 and TRBJ1-3, with TRBD1 matching over 10 bases. Trimming cost V 6 bases and J 7 bases; bases outside gene matches: 9. Germline CDR1 and CDR2: MNHEY and SVGAGI. The CDR3 loop spans 15 amino acids. The CDR3 nucleotides read TGTGCCAGCAGGCGGACCGGGACAGGGGACAACACCATATATTTT. It specifies CASRRTGTGDNTIYF.

The chain carries TRBV9 and TRBJ2-2, with 7 nucleotides matching TRBD1. CDR1 is SGDLS and CDR2 is YYNGEE in the germline V gene. The CDR3 totals 19 residues. After removal of 0 bases from V and 6 bases from J, the junction contained 17 bases not matched to a gene. The CDR3 region has the DNA TGTGCCAGCAGCGTAGGGCCGGGTGGGACAGTTACAATTCCCGGGGAGCTGTTTTTT. Encoded protein: CASSVGPGGTVTIPGELFF.

This chain joins TRBV7-2 and TRBJ2-1; TRBD2 might be the D (6 bases). Between the trimmed V and J ends, which lost 5 bases and 3 bases, there was a span of 8 bases. Germline assignment: CDR1 SGHTA and CDR2 FQGNSA. The CDR3 extends over 13 amino acids. The CDR3 sequence is CASSTTSYNEQFF. Written as DNA, the CDR3 is TGTGCCAGCAGCACGACTAGCTACAATGAGCAGTTCTTC.

The J gene is TRBJ2-4, the V gene TRBV28, with D unclear. The CDR3 covers 16 residues. The germline gives CDR1 MDHEN, CDR2 SYDVKM. The ends were cut back, 5 bases at V and 1 base at J, with 15 bases in the middle. CDR3 coding DNA: TGTGCCAGCAGTAGTGTGGGCCCGAGGGCCAAAAACATTCAGTACTTC. This translates into CASSSVGPRAKNIQYF.

The chain combines TRBV9 with TRBJ2-1, with D hard to call. V was trimmed by 0 bases and J by 1 base, leaving 11 bases between them. CDR1 is SGDLS and CDR2 is YYNGEE in the germline V gene. The CDR3 extends over 16 amino acids. In nucleotides, the CDR3 is TGTGCCAGCAGCGTAGCCGGAGCGAGGTCCTACAATGAGCAGTTCTTC. Encoded protein: CASSVAGARSYNEQFF. The full variable domain, with the rest looked up from reference TRBV9 and TRBJ2-1, is DSGVTQTPKHLITATGQRVTLRCSPRSGDLSVYWYQQSLDQGLQFLIQYYNGEERAKGNILERFSAQQFPDLHSELNLSSLELGDSALYFCASSVAGARSYNEQFFGPGTRLTVL.

The chain uses TRBV5-1 and TRBJ1-6; D perhaps matches TRBD1 (5 bases). V was shortened by 0 bases and J by 9 bases, with 13 bases between the two germline ends. The CDR3 contains 15 residues. Germline CDR1 is SGHRS and CDR2 is YFSETQ. CDR3 nucleotide sequence: TGCGCCAGCAGCTTGGCCGGGACTGGGAGTTCACCCCTCCACTTT. Its translation is CASSLAGTGSSPLHF.

The chain uses TRBV7-3 and TRBJ1-5; D gene unclear. CDR3 size: 13 residues. Trimming removed 6 bases at V and 1 base at J, with 7 bases between. CDR1 and CDR2 (germline): SGHTA, FQGTGA. The DNA of the CDR3 is TGTGCCAGCAGTCGGCTAAGCAATCAGCCCCAGCATTTT. Protein sequence: CASSRLSNQPQHF.

V is TRBV18 and J is TRBJ1-2; no firm D call. Trimming pared 1 base from V and 3 bases from J, leaving 6 bases between. The CDR3 is 13 residues long. Germline V CDR1 and CDR2: KGHSH, LQKENI. The CDR3 reads CASSPQEDYGYTF. The CDR3 nucleotides are TGTGCCAGCTCACCACAGGAGGACTATGGCTACACCTTC.

This clone has only one observation. The chain uses TRBV7-2 and TRBJ2-1; 12 bases are shared with TRBD2. This CDR3 spans 16 amino acids. J lost 4 bases, V lost 5 bases, and 6 bases had no gene match. Germline assignment: CDR1 SGHTA and CDR2 FQGNSA. The CDR3 coding sequence is TGTGCCAGCAGCCCCCCTAGCGGGAGGGTTTACAATGAGCAGTTCTTC. Amino acid sequence: CASSPPSGRVYNEQFF.

CDR3: CSGSFNEKLFF. DNA for the CDR3: TGCAGCGGTTCCTTTAATGAAAAACTGTTTTTT. The J gene is TRBJ1-4, the V gene TRBV29-1; D gene uncertain. V shed 7 bases and J shed 4 bases, with 7 bases lying between them. The CDR3 length is 11 residues. Germline CDR1 SQVTM, CDR2 ANQGSEA.

The chain combines TRBV6-1 with TRBJ1-2; TRBD1 matches 7 bases. The CDR3 is made up of 15 amino acids. V trimming: 4 bases; J trimming: 8 bases; junction bases outside the gene matches: 13. The germline V gene has CDR1 MNHNS and CDR2 SASEGT. Here the CDR3 DNA reads TGTGCCAGCAGTGGACTGACAGGGTTGGGCTCGGGCTACACCTTC. It codes for CASSGLTGLGSGYTF.

The chain combines TRBV18 with TRBJ2-7; perhaps TRBD2 as D (6 bases). The V gene lost 5 bases and the J gene lost 6 bases, with 17 bases spanning the gap. Germline V gene lookup returns CDR1 KGHSH and CDR2 LQKENI. The CDR3 loop spans 14 amino acids. CDR3 in DNA: TGTGCCAGCTCATACTCTAGCGAGGCGGGCGAGCAGTACTTC. The encoded protein is CASSYSSEAGEQYF.

The chain recombines TRBV9 with TRBJ2-3; TRBD2 matches at 12 bases. V lost 0 bases and J lost 0; bases outside the gene matches: 5. The CDR3 consists of 18 residues. Per germline, CDR1 SGDLS and CDR2 YYNGEE. As DNA, the CDR3 is TGTGCCAGCAGCGTAGCTAGCGGGGGGGCCTTAAGCACAGATACGCAGTATTTT. Encoded protein: CASSVASGGALSTDTQYF.

The rearrangement uses TRBV4-3 and TRBJ2-2; D uncertain. The CDR3 loop spans 15 amino acids. Trimming cost V 4 bases and J 5 bases, with 14 bases left between them. Germline V lookup: CDR1 LGHNA, CDR2 YSLEER. CDR3: CASSPLAGTTGELFF. In nucleotides, the CDR3 is TGCGCCAGCAGCCCCCTCGCCGGTACGACCGGGGAGCTGTTTTTT.

The J gene is TRBJ1-6, the V gene TRBV19, with D hard to call. This CDR3 is built from 14 residues. Germline CDR1 is LNHDA and CDR2 is SQIVND (reference sequence). V was shortened by 1 base and J by 3 bases, with 4 bases between the two germline ends. CDR3 region: CASSIGVYNSPLHF. As DNA, the CDR3 is TGTGCCAGTAGTATAGGTGTCTATAATTCACCCCTCCACTTT.

The chain joins TRBV11-2 to TRBJ2-5; 9 bases agree with TRBD2. With 1 base clipped from V and 7 bases from J, the junction kept 10 bases outside the gene matches. The CDR3 covers 16 residues. The germline V gene has CDR1 SGHAT and CDR2 FQNNGV. CDR3 sequence reads: CASSLVRAGGHVTQYF. As DNA, the CDR3 is TGTGCCAGCAGCTTAGTGCGGGCGGGGGGGCATGTGACCCAGTACTTC.

The chain carries TRBV5-4 and TRBJ1-3; D remains ambiguous. V gave up 2 bases and J gave up 4 bases, with 16 bases separating them. Germline V lookup: CDR1 SGHNT, CDR2 YYREEE (reference sequence). The CDR3 covers 16 residues. For the CDR3, the DNA is TGTGCCAGCAGCTTTGACTTGCAGGTTGACGGAAACACCATATATTTT. Its protein product is CASSFDLQVDGNTIYF.

The sample holds one count of this clone. The chain couples TRBV30 to TRBJ1-1; D call uncertain. Trimming took 3 bases from V and 3 from J, leaving 23 bases between them. The CDR3 contains 17 residues. Per the germline V gene, CDR1 is GTSNPN and CDR2 is SVGIG (reference sequence). CDR3 in amino acids: CAWSPTRSTGVDTEAFF. The CDR3 region has the DNA TGTGCCTGGAGCCCGACGAGGTCCACCGGTGTTGACACTGAAGCTTTCTTT. Together with reference TRBV30 and TRBJ1-1, the CDR3 gives the full variable domain: SQTIHQWPATLVQPVGSPLSLECTVEGTSNPNLYWYRQAAGRGLQLLFYSVGIGQISSEVPQNLSASRPQDRQFILSSKKLLLSDSGFYLCAWSPTRSTGVDTEAFFGQGTRLTVV.

The CDR3 DNA is TGTGCCAGCAGTTACCCCCCGCGGTTCTTC. Its protein product is CASSYPPRFF. The rearrangement links TRBV6-6 to TRBJ2-1; D unresolved. The CDR3 covers 10 residues. V dropped 2 bases and J dropped 15 bases, with 8 bases sitting between them. Germline CDR1 and CDR2: MNHNY and SVGAGI (reference sequence).

In this sample, this clone turned up once. The chain carries TRBV18 and TRBJ2-2; D gene ambiguous. Germline V lookup: CDR1 KGHSH, CDR2 LQKENI. The V and J ends lost 8 bases and 1 base respectively, with 8 bases between them. The CDR3 sequence is 13 residues long. The CDR3 DNA sequence: TGTGCCAGCCTCCGACAGAACACCGGGGAGCTGTTTTTT. The encoded protein is CASLRQNTGELFF.

The rearrangement links TRBV2 to TRBJ1-3; D is unclear. V was shortened by 3 bases and J by 0 bases, with 9 bases between the two germline ends. This CDR3 contains 15 residues. The V gene's germline CDR1 is SNHLY and CDR2 FYNNEI. CDR3 in amino acids: CASSDGQTSGNTIYF. As DNA, the CDR3 is TGTGCCAGCAGTGACGGGCAGACCTCTGGAAACACCATATATTTT.

The rearrangement links TRBV7-2 to TRBJ2-1; no clear D gene. V lost 4 bases, J lost 6 bases, and 13 bases lay in between. Germline lookup yields CDR1 SGHTA and CDR2 FQGNSA. The CDR3 extends over 14 amino acids. The CDR3 spells CASSSLRLGNEQFF. CDR3 coding DNA: TGTGCCAGCAGCTCCCTACGGCTCGGCAATGAGCAGTTCTTC.